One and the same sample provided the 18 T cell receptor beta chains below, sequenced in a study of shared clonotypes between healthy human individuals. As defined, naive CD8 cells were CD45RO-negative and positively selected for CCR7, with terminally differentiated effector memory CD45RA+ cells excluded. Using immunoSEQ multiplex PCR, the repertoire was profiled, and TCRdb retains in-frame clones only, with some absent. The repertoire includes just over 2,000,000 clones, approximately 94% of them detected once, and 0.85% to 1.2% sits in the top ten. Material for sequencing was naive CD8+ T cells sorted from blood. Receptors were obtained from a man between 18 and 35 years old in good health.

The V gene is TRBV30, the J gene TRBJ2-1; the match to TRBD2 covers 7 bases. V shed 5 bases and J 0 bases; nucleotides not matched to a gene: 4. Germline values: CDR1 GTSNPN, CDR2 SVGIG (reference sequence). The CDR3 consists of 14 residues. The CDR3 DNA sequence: TGTGCCTGGTCGGGGGGACTCTCCTACAATGAGCAGTTCTTC. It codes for CAWSGGLSYNEQFF.

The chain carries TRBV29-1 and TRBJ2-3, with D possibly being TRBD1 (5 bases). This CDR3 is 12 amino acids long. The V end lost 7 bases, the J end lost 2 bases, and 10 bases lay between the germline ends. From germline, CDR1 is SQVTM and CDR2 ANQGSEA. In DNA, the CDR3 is TGCAGCGCAACAGGACACACAGATACGCAGTATTTT. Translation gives CSATGHTDTQYF.

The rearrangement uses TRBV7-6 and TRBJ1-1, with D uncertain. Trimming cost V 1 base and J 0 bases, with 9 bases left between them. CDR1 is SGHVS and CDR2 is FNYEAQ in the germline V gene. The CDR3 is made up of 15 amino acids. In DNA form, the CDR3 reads TGTGCCAGCAGCTTAGGTCCAGGCATGAACACTGAAGCTTTCTTT. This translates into CASSLGPGMNTEAFF.

This CDR3 is CASSTGTGEAGELFF. The DNA for the CDR3 is TGTGCCAGCAGCACCGGGACAGGGGAGGCCGGGGAGCTGTTTTTT. This rearrangement joins TRBV9 to TRBJ2-2; 10 bases fit TRBD1. This CDR3 contains 15 residues. J lost 6 bases, V lost 4 bases, and 6 bases had no gene match. CDR1 SGDLS and CDR2 YYNGEE come from the germline V gene.

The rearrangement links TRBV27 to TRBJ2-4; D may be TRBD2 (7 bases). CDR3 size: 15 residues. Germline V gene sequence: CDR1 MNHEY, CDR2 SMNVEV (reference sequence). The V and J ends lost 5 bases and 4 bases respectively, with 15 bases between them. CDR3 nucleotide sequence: TGTGCCAGCAGTCTCACCGGGGGGCCAAAAAACATTCAGTACTTC. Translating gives CASSLTGGPKNIQYF.

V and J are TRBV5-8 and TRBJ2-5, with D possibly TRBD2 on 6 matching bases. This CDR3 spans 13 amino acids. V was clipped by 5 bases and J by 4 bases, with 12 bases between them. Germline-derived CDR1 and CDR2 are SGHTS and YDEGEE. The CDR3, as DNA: TGTGCCAGCAGGCCCACTAGCACAGAGACCCAGTACTTC. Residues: CASRPTSTETQYF.

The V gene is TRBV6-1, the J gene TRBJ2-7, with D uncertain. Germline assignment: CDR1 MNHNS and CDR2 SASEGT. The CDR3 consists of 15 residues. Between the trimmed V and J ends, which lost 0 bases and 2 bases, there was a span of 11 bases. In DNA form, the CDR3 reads TGTGCCAGCAGTGAAGCTGTTTGGGGTACCTACGAGCAGTACTTC. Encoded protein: CASSEAVWGTYEQYF.

The CDR3 sequence is CASSLAGGVEAFF. For the CDR3, the DNA is TGTGCCAGCAGTTTAGCAGGGGGCGTGGAAGCTTTCTTT. This chain joins TRBV27 and TRBJ1-1; TRBD1 agrees at 8 bases. The CDR3 sequence is 13 residues long. The junction had 4 bases not matched to a gene; V was cut back by 2 bases and J by 8 bases. Germline loops: CDR1 MNHEY, CDR2 SMNVEV (reference sequence).

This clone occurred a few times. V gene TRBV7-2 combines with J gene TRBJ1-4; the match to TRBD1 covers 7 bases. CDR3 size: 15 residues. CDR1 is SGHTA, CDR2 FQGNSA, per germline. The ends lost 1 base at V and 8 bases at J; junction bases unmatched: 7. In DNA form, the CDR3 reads TGTGCCAGCAGCTTAGGAGACAGGGCAAAGGAAAAACTGTTTTTT. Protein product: CASSLGDRAKEKLFF.

CDR3 sequence (DNA): TGTGCCAGCAGCTTTTCAGGGGAAGGCTACACCTTC. It codes for CASSFSGEGYTF. V and J are TRBV7-9 and TRBJ1-2; TRBD1 might be the D (6 bases). Germline V gives CDR1 SEHNR, CDR2 FQNEAQ (reference sequence). CDR3 length equals 12 residues. The V gene lost 3 bases and the J gene lost 8 bases, with 10 bases spanning the gap.

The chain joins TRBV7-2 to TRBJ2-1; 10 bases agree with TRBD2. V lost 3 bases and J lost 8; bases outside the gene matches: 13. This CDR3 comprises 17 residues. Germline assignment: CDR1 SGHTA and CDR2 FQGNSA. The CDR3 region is CASSFPSTSGLRDEQFF. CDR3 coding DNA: TGTGCCAGCAGCTTCCCGTCGACTAGCGGGTTGAGGGATGAGCAGTTCTTC.

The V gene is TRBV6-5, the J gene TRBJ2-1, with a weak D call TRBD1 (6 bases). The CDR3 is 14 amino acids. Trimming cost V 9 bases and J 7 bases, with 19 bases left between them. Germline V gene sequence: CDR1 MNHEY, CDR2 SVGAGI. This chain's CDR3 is CARMDSCFGNEQFF. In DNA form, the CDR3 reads TGTGCCAGAATGGACAGCTGTTTTGGGAATGAGCAGTTCTTC.

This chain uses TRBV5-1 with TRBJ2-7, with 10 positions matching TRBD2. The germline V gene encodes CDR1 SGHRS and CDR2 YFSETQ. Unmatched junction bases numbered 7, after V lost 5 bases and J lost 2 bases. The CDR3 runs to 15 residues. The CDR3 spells CASSARTSGAYEQYF. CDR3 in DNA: TGCGCCAGCAGTGCTCGAACTAGCGGGGCCTACGAGCAGTACTTC.

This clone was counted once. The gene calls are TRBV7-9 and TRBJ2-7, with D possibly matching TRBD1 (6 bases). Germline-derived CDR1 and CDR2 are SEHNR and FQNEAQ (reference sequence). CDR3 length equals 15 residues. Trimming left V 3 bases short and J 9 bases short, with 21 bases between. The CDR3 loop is CASSFSEGDPTLQYF. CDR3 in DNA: TGTGCCAGCAGCTTTTCTGAGGGGGACCCCACTTTGCAGTACTTC.

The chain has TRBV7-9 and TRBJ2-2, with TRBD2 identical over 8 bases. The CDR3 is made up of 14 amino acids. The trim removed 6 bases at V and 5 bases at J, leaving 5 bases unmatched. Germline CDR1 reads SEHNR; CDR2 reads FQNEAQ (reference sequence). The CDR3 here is CASRAGVGTGELFF. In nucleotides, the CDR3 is TGTGCCAGCAGAGCGGGAGTAGGGACCGGGGAGCTGTTTTTT.

The CDR3 DNA follows: TGTGCCACCAGCGGCCCAGTTACAGGGGGGGGGACAGATACGCAGTATTTT. It yields the protein CATSGPVTGGGTDTQYF. The V gene is TRBV15, the J gene TRBJ2-3, with TRBD1 as a possible D gene (8 bases). V was pared by 5 bases and J by 3 bases, with 21 bases between. The germline V gene encodes CDR1 LNHNV and CDR2 YYDKDF (reference sequence). The CDR3 sequence is 17 residues long. The whole variable domain, filled in from reference TRBV15 and TRBJ2-3, reads DAMVIQNPRYQVTQFGKPVTLSCSQTLNHNVMYWYQQKSSQAPKLLFHYYDKDFNNEADTPDNFQSRRPNTSFCFLDIRSPGLGDTAMYLCATSGPVTGGGTDTQYFGPGTRLTVL.

The CDR3 nucleotides read TGCGCCAGCAGCGAAGGACAGGGTACCTACGAGCAGTACTTC. It codes for CASSEGQGTYEQYF. J is TRBJ2-7 and V is TRBV4-3; 8 positions match TRBD1. V lost 5 bases and J lost 2; bases outside the gene matches: 5. Germline CDR1 LGHNA, CDR2 YSLEER. CDR3 size: 14 residues.

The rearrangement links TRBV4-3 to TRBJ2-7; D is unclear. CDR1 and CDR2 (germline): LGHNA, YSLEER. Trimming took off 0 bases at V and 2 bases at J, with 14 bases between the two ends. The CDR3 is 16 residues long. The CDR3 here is CASSQDYPRTPYEQYF. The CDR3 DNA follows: TGCGCCAGCAGCCAAGATTACCCCCGGACCCCCTACGAGCAGTACTTC.